This TCR beta chain was sequenced during a study of T cell responses to AZD1222 COVID-19 vaccine. A word on this clone: Its antigen is currently unknown. This sample also contains other DNA sequences that code for the same CDR3.

Trimming cost V 3 bases and J 3 bases, with 6 bases left between them. This CDR3 has 11 amino acids. CDR1 is DFQATT, CDR2 SNEGSKA, per germline (reference sequence). Study-level points and caveats: No repertoire was sampled before or during the peak T cell response, only after it. Spike regions recognized by vaccine-associated CD4 TCRs spanned the protein, led by 160-218 and 743-854.

The assay was immunoSEQ multiplex PCR, and TCRdb's table has in-frame clones only and misses some. The sample consists of over 100,000 clones, over 70% of them appearing once. The rearrangement links TRBV20-1 to TRBJ2-7; possible D gene TRBD2, 5 bases. This clonotype originated in an adult in good health. Sequences were derived from peripheral blood, sampled on day 0 of AZD1222 vaccination. Written as DNA, the CDR3 is TGCAGTGCTAGGGCGGGCTACGAGCAGTACTTC. Amino acid sequence: CSARAGYEQYF.